The 10 T cell receptor beta chains below come from one sample, sequenced in a study of cytomegalovirus exposure and HLA in healthy donors. PCR employed 60 Vbeta and 13 Jbeta primers. TCRdb's table, derived via immunoSEQ multiplex PCR, lists solely in-frame clones and lacks some. The profile shows 170,000 or so clones, more than 70% of them singletons. What was sequenced was PBMCs. All receptors derive from a boy aged 2-15 years in good health and CMV-seronegative.

V usage is TRBV4-2 and J usage is TRBJ2-7; 8 bases line up with TRBD2. Germline CDR1 LGHNA, CDR2 YNFKEQ. The CDR3 contains 17 residues. After removal of 4 bases from V and 0 bases from J, the junction contained 11 bases not matched to a gene. The CDR3 loop reads CASSLPLSGASSYEQYF. The CDR3 DNA reads as TGTGCCAGCAGCCTTCCTCTTAGCGGGGCATCCTCCTACGAGCAGTACTTC.

The chain carries TRBV27 and TRBJ1-3; D unclear. The germline V and J ends were trimmed by 6 bases and 1 base, with 10 bases remaining between them. The germline CDR1 and CDR2 sequences are MNHEY and SMNVEV (reference sequence). The CDR3 is 14 residues long. The CDR3 DNA reads TGTGCCAGCAGAACTTTTTTATCTGGAAACACCATATATTTT. Translating it yields CASRTFLSGNTIYF.

The table lists this clone with a count of one. The chain is built from TRBV27 and TRBJ1-1; 7 nucleotides match TRBD1. Germline V gives CDR1 MNHEY, CDR2 SMNVEV (reference sequence). The CDR3 is made up of 15 amino acids. The trim removed 2 bases at V and 0 bases at J, leaving 3 bases unmatched. Here the CDR3 reads CASSLVTGVNTEAFF. The CDR3 coding sequence is TGTGCCAGCAGTTTAGTAACAGGGGTGAACACTGAAGCTTTCTTT.

The chain employs TRBV29-1 and TRBJ2-3; 11 bases match TRBD2. CDR1 is SQVTM, CDR2 ANQGSEA, per germline. This CDR3 spans 14 amino acids. The V segment lost 6 bases and the J segment 1 base; nucleotides outside the gene matches: 3. CDR3 amino acids: CSVVAGGRTDTQYF. In DNA form, the CDR3 reads TGCAGCGTGGTAGCGGGAGGGCGCACAGATACGCAGTATTTT.

This clone was observed a few times. The rearrangement uses TRBV7-8 and TRBJ1-6; D is unclear. The CDR3 has 16 amino acids. V was trimmed by 5 bases and J by 9 bases, leaving 20 bases between them. CDR1 and CDR2 (germline): SGHVS, FQNEAQ. In nucleotides, the CDR3 is TGTGCCAGCAGCCCACTGTCGGTGTGGTCGGGTTCACCCCTCCACTTT. It specifies CASSPLSVWSGSPLHF. The full variable domain, rest sourced from reference TRBV7-8 and TRBJ1-6, is GAGVSQSPRYKVAKRGQDVALRCDPISGHVSLFWYQQALGQGPEFLTYFQNEAQLDKSGLPSDRFFAERPEGSVSTLKIQRTQQEDSAVYLCASSPLSVWSGSPLHFGNGTRLTVT.

This clone was seen only once. The CDR3 DNA is TGTGCCAGCAGCGGGGACAGGGGAGTTACCGGGGAGCTGTTTTTT. Encoded protein: CASSGDRGVTGELFF. The gene calls are TRBV27 and TRBJ2-2; TRBD1 matches 10 bases. V was pared by 6 bases and J by 5 bases, with 6 bases of the junction left unmatched. The CDR3 is made up of 15 amino acids. The germline V gene encodes CDR1 MNHEY and CDR2 SMNVEV (reference sequence).

The rearrangement uses TRBV6-6 and TRBJ2-7, with TRBD1 matching over 7 bases. This CDR3 contains 14 residues. Germline trimming cut 6 bases from V and 5 bases from J; bases unmatched to any gene: 10. The germline V gene encodes CDR1 MNHNY and CDR2 SVGAGI (reference sequence). The CDR3 protein is CASSLTGDGDEQYF. In DNA, the CDR3 is TGTGCCAGCAGCCTCACAGGGGACGGCGACGAGCAGTACTTC.

V gene TRBV27 combines with J gene TRBJ2-6; D is possibly TRBD1 (5 bases). The CDR3 has 17 amino acids. Germline V CDR1 and CDR2: MNHEY, SMNVEV (reference sequence). Deletions cut 7 bases from V and 0 bases from J, with 16 bases between. The CDR3 nucleotides read TGTGCCAGCACCAAACTGACAGTTCCCTCTGGGGCCAACGTCCTGACTTTC. It translates to CASTKLTVPSGANVLTF.

The rearrangement joins TRBV5-4 to TRBJ1-1; D is undetermined. Germline assignment: CDR1 SGHNT and CDR2 YYREEE (reference sequence). The V end lost 5 bases, the J end lost 1 base, and 15 bases lay between the germline ends. The CDR3 loop spans 15 amino acids. The CDR3 here is CASSSRRRSNTEAFF. The CDR3 DNA reads as TGTGCCAGCAGTTCAAGAAGGAGGTCGAACACTGAAGCTTTCTTT.

This sequence joins TRBV9 and TRBJ1-1; tentative D call: TRBD1 (5 bases). The germline gives CDR1 SGDLS, CDR2 YYNGEE. The CDR3 extends over 12 amino acids. V lost 5 bases to trimming and J lost 6 bases, with 11 bases between them. CDR3 coding DNA: TGTGCCAGCAGGGGCAGGGCCGCTGAAGCTTTCTTT. This translates into CASRGRAAEAFF.